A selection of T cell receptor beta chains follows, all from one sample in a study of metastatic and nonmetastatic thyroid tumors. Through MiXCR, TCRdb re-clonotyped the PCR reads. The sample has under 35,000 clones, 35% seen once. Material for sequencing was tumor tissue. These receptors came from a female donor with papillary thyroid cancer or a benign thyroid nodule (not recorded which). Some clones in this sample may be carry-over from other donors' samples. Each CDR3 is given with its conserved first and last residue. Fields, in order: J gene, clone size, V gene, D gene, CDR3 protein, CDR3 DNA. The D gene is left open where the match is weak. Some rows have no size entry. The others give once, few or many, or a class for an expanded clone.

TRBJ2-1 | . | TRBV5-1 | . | CASSLSDERFF | TGCGCCAGCAGCCTTAGCGATGAGCGGTTCTTC
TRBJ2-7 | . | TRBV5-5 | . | CASSLERATSYEQYF | TGTGCCAGCAGCTTGGAGAGGGCGACTTCCTACGAGCAGTACTTC
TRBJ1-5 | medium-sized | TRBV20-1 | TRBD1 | CSASGTGNQPQHF | TGCAGTGCTAGCGGGACAGGGAATCAGCCCCAGCATTTT
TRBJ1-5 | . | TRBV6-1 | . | CASSEAGLKQPQHF | TGTGCCAGCAGTGAAGCAGGGTTGAAGCAGCCCCAGCATTTT
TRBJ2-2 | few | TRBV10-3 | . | CAITAVHNLNTGELFF | TGTGCCATCACCGCCGTACACAATTTGAACACCGGGGAGCTGTTTTTT
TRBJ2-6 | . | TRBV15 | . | CATSRERGSGANVLTF | TGTGCCACCAGCAGAGAGCGCGGCTCTGGGGCCAACGTCCTGACTTTC
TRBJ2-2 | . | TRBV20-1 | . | CSAKNRNTGELFF | TGCAGTGCCAAAAACAGGAACACCGGGGAGCTGTTTTTT
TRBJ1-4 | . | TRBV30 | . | CAWSTGNNEKLFF | TGTGCCTGGAGTACGGGGAATAATGAAAAACTGTTTTTT
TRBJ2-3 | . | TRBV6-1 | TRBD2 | CASTGGGAGNTQYF | TGTGCCAGCACGGGGGGAGGGGCAGGTAATACGCAATATTTT
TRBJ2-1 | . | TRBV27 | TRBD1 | CASSTQGVKLYNEQFF | TGTGCCAGCAGTACACAGGGGGTTAAGCTCTACAATGAGCAGTTCTTC
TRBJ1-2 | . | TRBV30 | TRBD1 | CAWSRGVYGYTF | TGTGCCTGGAGCAGGGGGGTCTATGGCTACACCTTC
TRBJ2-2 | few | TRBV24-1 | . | CATSDDGGTGELFF | TGTGCCACCAGTGATGATGGTGGAACCGGGGAGCTGTTTTTT
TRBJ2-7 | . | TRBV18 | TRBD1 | CASSRDRGEQYF | TGTGCCAGCTCACGCGACAGGGGCGAGCAGTACTTC
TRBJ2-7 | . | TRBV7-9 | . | CASSFRGGDEQYF | TGTGCCAGCAGCTTTAGGGGCGGGGACGAGCAGTACTTC
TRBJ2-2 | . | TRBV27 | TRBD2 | CASSPPSGRVTGELFF | TGTGCCAGCAGTCCGCCCTCAGGGAGGGTAACCGGGGAGCTGTTTTTT